Listed below are T cell receptor beta chains from one sample, sequenced in a study of early stage breast cancer tumors. Sequenced by immunoSEQ multiplex PCR; TCRdb stores in-frame clones only, minus some. The sample records tens of thousands of clones, about 80% being singletons. Sequencing was performed on blood. The source of these receptors is a person in their sixties with breast cancer. Both conserved end residues are part of each CDR3. A D gene is named only where the DNA matches it firmly. Size tells how often a clone was seen (once, few, many) or the class of an expanded clone, and some rows leave it out.

d_call	v_call	clone_size	j_call	cdr3_nt	cdr3_aa
TRBD2	TRBV5-6	-	TRBJ2-2	TGTGCCAGCAGCCACCAACTAGCGGGAGGGACCACCGGGGAGCTGTTTTTT	CASSHQLAGGTTGELFF
TRBD1	TRBV5-1	-	TRBJ2-7	TGCGCCAGCAGCTGGGGGACAGGGGCGGGTCGCGAGCAGTACTTC	CASSWGTGAGREQYF
TRBD1	TRBV27	-	TRBJ2-1	TGTGCCAGCAGTTCACAGGGGCTCGAATGGTTCTTC	CASSSQGLEWFF
-	TRBV25-1	-	TRBJ2-3	TGTGCCAGCGGGGGCAGTAGCACAGATACGCAGTATTTT	CASGGSSTDTQYF
-	TRBV5-1	-	TRBJ2-3	TGCGCCAGCAGCTTTTCAGGGGCCTACAGCACAGATACGCAGTATTTT	CASSFSGAYSTDTQYF
-	TRBV2	once	TRBJ1-4	TGTGCCAGCAGTCCCGCTAATGGGGGGAATGGAAAACTGTTTTTT	CASSPANGGNGKLFF
-	TRBV10-1	-	TRBJ2-2	TGCGCCAGCAGTGATCCCCTAGGGGGGCTGTTTTTT	CASSDPLGGLFF
TRBD2	TRBV11-3	-	TRBJ2-3	TGTGCCAGCAGCTCCTCTGTAGCGGGGGGCACAGATACGCAGTATTTT	CASSSSVAGGTDTQYF
-	TRBV19	-	TRBJ2-7	TGTGCCAGTAGTATACCAGGGCCAGGCGAGCAGTACTTC	CASSIPGPGEQYF
TRBD1	TRBV29-1	few	TRBJ1-2	TGCAGCGTTGAGTCAGGGACAGCATATGGCTACACCTTC	CSVESGTAYGYTF
-	TRBV29-1	once	TRBJ2-5	TGCAGCGTTCGGGTGTCAGAGACCCAGTACTTC	CSVRVSETQYF
-	TRBV4-2	-	TRBJ1-5	TGTGCCAGCAGCCAAGCTACATGGCGGGGCCTCAGGCAGCCCCAGCATTTT	CASSQATWRGLRQPQHF
-	TRBV28	-	TRBJ1-4	TGTGCCAGCAGTTCGACGGGGGGAGGTGAAAAACTGTTTTTT	CASSSTGGGEKLFF
TRBD1	TRBV20-1	-	TRBJ1-1	TGCAGTGCTAGCGGGACAGCTGAAGCTTTCTTT	CSASGTAEAFF
-	TRBV5-6	-	TRBJ2-5	TGTGCCAGCAACAAGGTCACTAGTTTACCCCAAGAGACCCAGTACTTC	CASNKVTSLPQETQYF
-	TRBV5-4	-	TRBJ2-2	TGTGCCAGCAGCCCGCCTGGGAAGGGAGGCACCGGGGAGCTGTTTTTT	CASSPPGKGGTGELFF
TRBD1	TRBV11-2	once	TRBJ2-7	TGTGCCAGCAGCTTACTGGGACAGCCCTACGAGCAGTACTTC	CASSLLGQPYEQYF
TRBD1	TRBV6-4	-	TRBJ2-1	TGTGCCAGCAGTGGGACAGGGAATGAGCAGTTCTTC	CASSGTGNEQFF
TRBD1	TRBV6-1	few	TRBJ1-5	TGTGCCAGCAGTGAACGCCTGACAGGGTCCGGTAGCAATCAGCCCCAGCATTTT	CASSERLTGSGSNQPQHF
TRBD2	TRBV29-1	-	TRBJ2-2	TGCAGCGTTGATAGGACTAGGGGGGAGCTGTTTTTT	CSVDRTRGELFF
-	TRBV5-6	-	TRBJ2-2	TGTGCCAGCAGCGCCGGTGGCACCGGGGAGCTGTTTTTT	CASSAGGTGELFF
-	TRBV4-1	once	TRBJ2-7	TGCGCCAGCAGCCAACCTCCCCGGACAAACTACTACGAGCAGTACTTC	CASSQPPRTNYYEQYF
-	TRBV19	-	TRBJ2-1	TGTGCCAGTAGTATAACTTGGGTGGTGCGGCGGGAAGACAATGAGCAGTTCTTC	CASSITWVVRREDNEQFF
-	TRBV4-3	-	TRBJ2-7	TGCGCCAGCAGCCAAGAATTATCCCGGGCTAGCGCACACGAGCAGTACTTC	CASSQELSRASAHEQYF
-	TRBV11-2	-	TRBJ1-3	TGTGCCAGCAGCTTAGCCTTCTCTGGAAACACCATATATTTT	CASSLAFSGNTIYF
TRBD1	TRBV6-5	-	TRBJ2-7	TGTGCCAGCAGTTACTCGGGACAGTACGAGCAGTACTTC	CASSYSGQYEQYF
TRBD2	TRBV11-2	-	TRBJ2-7	TGTGCCAGCAGCTCGGCTAGCGGGTCCACCTACGAGCAGTACTTC	CASSSASGSTYEQYF
-	TRBV30	-	TRBJ1-1	TGTGCCTGGAGGGGGGCGAACACTGAAGCTTTCTTT	CAWRGANTEAFF
-	TRBV7-8	-	TRBJ1-3	TGTGCCAGCAGCCCGGACTCTTCTAGGGACACCATATATTTT	CASSPDSSRDTIYF
-	TRBV7-6	-	TRBJ2-5	TGTGCCAAACTTGGGCGAGACCAAGAGACCCAGTACTTC	CAKLGRDQETQYF
-	TRBV6-5	-	TRBJ1-2	TGTGCCAGCAGTTACGGCCCCTCGGGAATTTATGGCTACACCTTC	CASSYGPSGIYGYTF
TRBD2	TRBV7-9	few	TRBJ2-7	TGTGCCAGCAGCCCCCAGATAGCGGGAGGGAACTACGAGCAGTACTTC	CASSPQIAGGNYEQYF
-	TRBV4-2	once	TRBJ1-4	TGTGCCAGCAGCCCTCGGGGAAGCCCTAATTCAACTAATGAAAAACTGTTTTTT	CASSPRGSPNSTNEKLFF
TRBD2	TRBV19	once	TRBJ2-5	TGTGCCAGTAGTCCCCGGGGGGGCCAAGAGACCCAGTACTTC	CASSPRGGQETQYF
TRBD1	TRBV5-1	-	TRBJ2-7	TGCGCCAGCAGCCCCACAGGGGGCGAAACCTACGAGCAGTACTTC	CASSPTGGETYEQYF
TRBD2	TRBV18	-	TRBJ2-1	TGTGCCAGCTCACCTGCCGGGAGGTGGTCAGTTGAGCAGTTCTTC	CASSPAGRWSVEQFF
TRBD2	TRBV6-5	-	TRBJ2-1	TGTGCCAGCAGTTTAGCGGGAGCCTCCTACAATGAGCAGTTCTTC	CASSLAGASYNEQFF
-	TRBV19	-	TRBJ2-3	TGTGCCAGTAGTAGGCCCCGGAGGGCCCTCGGCACAGATACGCAGTATTTT	CASSRPRRALGTDTQYF
-	TRBV7-9	once	TRBJ2-7	TGTGCCAGCGTACTAGACAACTACGAGCAGTACTTC	CASVLDNYEQYF
TRBD2	TRBV6-1	-	TRBJ2-2	TGTGCCAGCATAGCGGGAGTGGGGGTCGGGGAGCTGTTTTTT	CASIAGVGVGELFF
-	TRBV6-5	-	TRBJ2-2	TGTGCCAGCAGTTACTTCCAAACGAACACCGGGGAGCTGTTTTTT	CASSYFQTNTGELFF
TRBD1	TRBV6-5	few	TRBJ1-5	TGTGCCAGCAGTACCGACAGGGGTTGGCAGCCCCAGCATTTT	CASSTDRGWQPQHF
TRBD1	TRBV5-4	-	TRBJ1-2	TGTGCCAGCAGCCCTGGGACAGGGGGCGTTCCTCACTATGGCTACACCTTC	CASSPGTGGVPHYGYTF
-	TRBV28	-	TRBJ1-2	TGTGCCAGCTACGCAGGGAGGTATGGCTACACCTTC	CASYAGRYGYTF